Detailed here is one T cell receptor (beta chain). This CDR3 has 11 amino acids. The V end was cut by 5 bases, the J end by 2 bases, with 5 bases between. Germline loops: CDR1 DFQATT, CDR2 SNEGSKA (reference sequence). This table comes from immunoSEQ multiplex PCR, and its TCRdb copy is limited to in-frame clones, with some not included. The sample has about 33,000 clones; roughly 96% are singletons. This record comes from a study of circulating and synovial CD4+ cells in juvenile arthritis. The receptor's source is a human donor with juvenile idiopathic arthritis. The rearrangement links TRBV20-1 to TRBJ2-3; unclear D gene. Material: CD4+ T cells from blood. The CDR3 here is CSASNTDTQYF. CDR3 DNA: TGCAGTGCTTCTAACACAGATACGCAGTATTTT.